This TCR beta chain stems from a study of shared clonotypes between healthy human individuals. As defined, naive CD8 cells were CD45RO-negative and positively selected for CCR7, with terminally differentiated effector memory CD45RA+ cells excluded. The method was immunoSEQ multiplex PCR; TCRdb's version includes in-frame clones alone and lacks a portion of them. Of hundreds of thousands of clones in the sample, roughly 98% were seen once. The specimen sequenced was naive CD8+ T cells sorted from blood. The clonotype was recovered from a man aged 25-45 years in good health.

CDR3 sequence (DNA): TGCGCCAGCAGCCAGGAATACAATGAGCAGTTCTTC. Its protein is CASSQEYNEQFF. The chain joins TRBV4-1 to TRBJ2-1; no reliable D call. The CDR3 has 12 amino acids. Germline V lookup: CDR1 MGHRA, CDR2 YSYEKL. The V and J ends lost 3 bases and 4 bases respectively, with 4 bases between them.